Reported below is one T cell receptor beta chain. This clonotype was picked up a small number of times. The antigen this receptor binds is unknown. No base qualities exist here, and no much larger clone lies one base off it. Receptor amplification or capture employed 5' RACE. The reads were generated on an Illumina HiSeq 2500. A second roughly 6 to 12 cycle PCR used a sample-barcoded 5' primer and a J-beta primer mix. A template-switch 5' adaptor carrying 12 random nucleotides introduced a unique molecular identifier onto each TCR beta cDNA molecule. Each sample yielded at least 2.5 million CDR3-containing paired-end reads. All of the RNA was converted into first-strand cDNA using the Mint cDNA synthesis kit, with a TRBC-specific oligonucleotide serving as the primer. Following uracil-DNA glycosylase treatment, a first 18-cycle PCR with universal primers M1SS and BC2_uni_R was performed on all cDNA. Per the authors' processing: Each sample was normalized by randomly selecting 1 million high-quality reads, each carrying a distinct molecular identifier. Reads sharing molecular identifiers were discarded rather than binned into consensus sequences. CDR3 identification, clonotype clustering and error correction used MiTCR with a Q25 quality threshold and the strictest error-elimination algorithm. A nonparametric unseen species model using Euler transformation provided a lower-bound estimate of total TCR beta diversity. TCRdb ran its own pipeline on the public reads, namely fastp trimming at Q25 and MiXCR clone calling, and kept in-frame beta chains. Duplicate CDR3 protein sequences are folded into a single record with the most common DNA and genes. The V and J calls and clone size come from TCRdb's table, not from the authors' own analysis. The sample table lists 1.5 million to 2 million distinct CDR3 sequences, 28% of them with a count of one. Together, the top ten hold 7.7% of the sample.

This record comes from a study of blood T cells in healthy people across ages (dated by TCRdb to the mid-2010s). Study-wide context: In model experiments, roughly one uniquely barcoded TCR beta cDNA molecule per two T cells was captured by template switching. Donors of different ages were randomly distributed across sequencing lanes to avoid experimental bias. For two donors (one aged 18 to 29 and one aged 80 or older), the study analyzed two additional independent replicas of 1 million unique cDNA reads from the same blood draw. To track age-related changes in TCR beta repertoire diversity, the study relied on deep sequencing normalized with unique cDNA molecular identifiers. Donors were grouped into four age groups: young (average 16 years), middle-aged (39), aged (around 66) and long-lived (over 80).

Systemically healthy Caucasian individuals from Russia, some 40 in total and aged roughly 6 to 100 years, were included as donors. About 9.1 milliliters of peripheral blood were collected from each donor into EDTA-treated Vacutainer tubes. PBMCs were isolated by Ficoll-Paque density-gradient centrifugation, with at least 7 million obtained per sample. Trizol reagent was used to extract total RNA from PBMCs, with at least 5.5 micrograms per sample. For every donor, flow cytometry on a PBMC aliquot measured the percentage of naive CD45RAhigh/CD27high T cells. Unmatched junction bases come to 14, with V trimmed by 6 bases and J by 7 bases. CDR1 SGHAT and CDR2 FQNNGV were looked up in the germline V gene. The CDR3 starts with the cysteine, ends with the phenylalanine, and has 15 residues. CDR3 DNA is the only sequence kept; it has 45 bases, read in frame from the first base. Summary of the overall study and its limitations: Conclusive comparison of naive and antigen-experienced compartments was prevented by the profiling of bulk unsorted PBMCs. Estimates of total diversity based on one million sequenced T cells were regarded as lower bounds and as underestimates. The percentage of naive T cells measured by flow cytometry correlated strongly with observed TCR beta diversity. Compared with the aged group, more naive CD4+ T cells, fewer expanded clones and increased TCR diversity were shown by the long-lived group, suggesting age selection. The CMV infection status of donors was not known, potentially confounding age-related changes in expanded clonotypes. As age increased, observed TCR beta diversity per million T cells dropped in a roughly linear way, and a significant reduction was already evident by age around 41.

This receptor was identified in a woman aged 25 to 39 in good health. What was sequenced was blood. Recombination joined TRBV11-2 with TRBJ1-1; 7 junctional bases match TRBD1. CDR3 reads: CASRGTRDRIIEAFF. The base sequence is TGTGCCAGCAGGGGTACCCGGGACAGAATAATTGAAGCTTTCTTT.